The clone carrying this T cell receptor (beta chain) has only one observation. These data belong to a study of blood T cell repertoires in COVID-19. For the study at large: COVID-19 samples collected from the United States, Italy and Spain covered acute and convalescent phases. Sources were T cells, B-cell-depleted T cells, or PBMCs; the material itself was cDNA or gDNA.

As processed by the authors: Estimated nucleated cell counts came from reference gene primer amplification. Clones were read by immunoSEQ multiplex PCR, and TCRdb kept only the in-frame ones, dropping some. That table supplies the V and J calls and clone size; D and trimming were determined from the DNA. The repertoire includes approximately 280,000 clones, approximately 83% of them detected once, and around 2.1% sits in the top ten. V lost 10 bases, J lost 0 bases, and 9 bases lay in between. CDR1 and CDR2 (germline): LNHDA, SQIVND (reference sequence). The CDR3 contains 12 residues. This TCR derives from a woman aged 25 to 39 who had recovered from COVID-19. Specimen: peripheral blood. The chain carries TRBV19 and TRBJ1-2, with D uncertain. The DNA of the CDR3 is TGTGCCACCGGGCGGGCTAACTATGGCTACACCTTC. Translating it yields CATGRANYGYTF.